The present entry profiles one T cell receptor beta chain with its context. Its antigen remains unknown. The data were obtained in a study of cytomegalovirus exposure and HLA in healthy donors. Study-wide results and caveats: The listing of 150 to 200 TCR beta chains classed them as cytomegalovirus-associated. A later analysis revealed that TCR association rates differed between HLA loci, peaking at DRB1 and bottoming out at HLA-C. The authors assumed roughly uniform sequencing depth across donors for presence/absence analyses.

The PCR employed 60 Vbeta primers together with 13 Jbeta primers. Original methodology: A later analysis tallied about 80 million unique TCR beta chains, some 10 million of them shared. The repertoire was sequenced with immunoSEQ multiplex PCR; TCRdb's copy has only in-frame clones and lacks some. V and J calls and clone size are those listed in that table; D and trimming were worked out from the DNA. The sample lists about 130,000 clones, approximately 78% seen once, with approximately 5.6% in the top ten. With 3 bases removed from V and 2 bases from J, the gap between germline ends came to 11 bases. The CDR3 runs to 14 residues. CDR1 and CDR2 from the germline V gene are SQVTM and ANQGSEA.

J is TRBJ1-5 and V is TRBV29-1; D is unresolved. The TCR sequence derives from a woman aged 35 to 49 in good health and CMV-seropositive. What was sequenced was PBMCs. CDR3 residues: CSVDGGHGNQPQHF. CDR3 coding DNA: TGCAGCGTTGATGGAGGGCACGGCAATCAGCCCCAGCATTTT.